This T cell receptor beta chain is drawn from a study of cytomegalovirus exposure and HLA in healthy donors. Study in general: Out of 398 genotyped donors, 81% belonged to the Caucasian-associated ancestry cluster.

The table lists this clone with a few counts. Antigen: not known. The study's findings and limits: HLA-A and HLA-B allele assignments for most subjects were reportedly predicted accurately using TCR beta sequences.

PCR was performed using 60 Vbeta and 13 Jbeta primers. Clones were sequenced by immunoSEQ multiplex PCR, and TCRdb holds only the in-frame ones, with some missing. Counted here are about 270,000 clones, roughly 89% occurring once; the ten biggest clones make up approximately 4.3%. Donors in the study were healthy people who gave bone marrow. Source material: PBMCs. The source of this sequence is a man between 40 and 49 years old in good health and CMV-seropositive.

CDR3 bases: TGTGCCAGCAGCTTAAGACAGAACACTGAAGCTTTCTTT. Its protein is CASSLRQNTEAFF. The chain couples TRBV7-3 to TRBJ1-1; D remains ambiguous. The CDR3 consists of 13 residues. From germline, CDR1 is SGHTA and CDR2 FQGTGA. With 1 base removed from V and 1 base from J, the gap between germline ends came to 4 bases.